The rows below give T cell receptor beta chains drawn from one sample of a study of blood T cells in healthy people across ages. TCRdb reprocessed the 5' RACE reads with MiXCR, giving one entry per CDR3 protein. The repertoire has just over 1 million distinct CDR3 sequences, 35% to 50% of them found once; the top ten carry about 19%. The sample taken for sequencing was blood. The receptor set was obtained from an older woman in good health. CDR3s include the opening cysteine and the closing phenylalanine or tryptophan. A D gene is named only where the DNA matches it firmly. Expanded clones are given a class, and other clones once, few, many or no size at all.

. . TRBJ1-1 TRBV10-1 CASSESIQGLNTEAFF TGCGCCAGCAGTGAGTCGATCCAGGGTTTGAACACTGAAGCTTTCTTT
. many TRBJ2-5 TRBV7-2 CASSYRVQETQYF TGTGCCAGCAGCTACAGGGTCCAAGAGACCCAGTACTTC
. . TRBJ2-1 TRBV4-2 CASSQDAQTQEQFF TGTGCCAGCAGCCAAGATGCCCAGACTCAGGAGCAGTTCTTC
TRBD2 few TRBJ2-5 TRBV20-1 CSASGGTSSLRETQYF TGCAGTGCTAGCGGAGGGACTAGCTCTTTGAGGGAGACCCAGTACTTC
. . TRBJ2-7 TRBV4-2 CACSPSGQLYYEQYF TGTGCCTGCAGCCCCTCCGGACAGCTCTACTACGAGCAGTACTTC
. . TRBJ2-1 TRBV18 CASSPNREQFF TGTGCCAGCTCACCAAATAGAGAGCAGTTCTTC
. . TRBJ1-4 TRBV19 CASSRGGHENEKLFF TGTGCCAGTAGCCGAGGGGGGCACGAGAATGAAAAACTGTTTTTT
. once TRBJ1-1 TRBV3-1 CASSQFPRVIGGNTEAFF TGTGCCAGCAGCCAATTCCCGAGAGTAATTGGGGGGAACACTGAAGCTTTCTTT
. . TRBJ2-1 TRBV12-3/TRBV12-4 CASSLGGVERSYNEQFF TGTGCCAGCAGTTTAGGGGGGGTCGAGCGGAGCTACAATGAGCAGTTCTTC
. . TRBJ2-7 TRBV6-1 CASSGGDRIYEQYF TGTGCCAGCAGTGGGGGCGACAGGATCTACGAGCAGTACTTC
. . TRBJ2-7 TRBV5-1 CASSTGRGINSYEQYF TGCGCCAGCAGCACAGGACGGGGGATAAACTCCTACGAGCAGTACTTC
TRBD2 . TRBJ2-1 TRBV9 CASSVEWLAGDEQFF TGTGCCAGCAGCGTAGAGTGGCTAGCGGGTGATGAGCAGTTCTTC
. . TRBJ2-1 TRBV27 CASSVDREAMTREQFF TGTGCCAGCAGTGTAGACAGGGAGGCAATGACGCGTGAGCAGTTCTTC
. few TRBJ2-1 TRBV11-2 CASSFSIVSNEQFF TGTGCCAGCAGCTTTAGCATTGTTTCCAATGAGCAGTTCTTC
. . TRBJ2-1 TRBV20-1 CSARTYRNEQFF TGCAGTGCTAGGACCTACAGAAATGAGCAGTTCTTC
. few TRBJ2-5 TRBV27 CASRARLLTSTLGEQYF TGTGCCAGCAGGGCGCGCCTTTTGACTTCCACACTGGGTGAGCAGTACTTC
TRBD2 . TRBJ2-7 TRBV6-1 CAGRNVGGRGDEQYF TGTGCCGGCAGAAACGTGGGTGGGAGGGGCGACGAGCAGTACTTC
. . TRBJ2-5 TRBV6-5 CASSISSGETQYF TGTGCCAGCAGTATTTCTAGTGGGGAGACCCAGTACTTC
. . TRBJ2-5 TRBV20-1 CSAERTVQETQYF TGCAGTGCAGAACGGACAGTACAAGAGACCCAGTACTTC
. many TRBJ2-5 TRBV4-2 CASSRGPQETQYF TGTGCCAGCAGCCGGGGGCCCCAAGAGACCCAGTACTTC
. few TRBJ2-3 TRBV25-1 CASHADTQYF TGTGCCAGTCATGCAGATACGCAGTATTTT
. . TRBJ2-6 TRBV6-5 CASMTASSGANVLTF TGTGCCAGCATGACGGCCTCCTCTGGGGCCAACGTCCTGACTTTC
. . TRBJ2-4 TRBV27 CASSLDRGGNIQYF TGTGCCAGCAGTCTGGACAGAGGCGGAAACATTCAGTACTTC
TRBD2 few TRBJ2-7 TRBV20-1 CSARAGTTYEQYF TGCAGTGCTAGAGCCGGGACTACCTACGAGCAGTACTTC
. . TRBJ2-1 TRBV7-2 CASNPGSSSYNEQFF TGTGCCAGCAACCCCGGGTCTTCCTCCTACAATGAGCAGTTCTTC
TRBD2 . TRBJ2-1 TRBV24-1 CATSDFGTSGSNEQFF TGTGCCACCAGTGATTTCGGGACTAGCGGGAGTAATGAGCAGTTCTTC
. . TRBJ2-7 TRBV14 CASSQGRRNYEQYF TGTGCCAGCAGCCAAGGGCGGCGGAACTACGAGCAGTACTTC